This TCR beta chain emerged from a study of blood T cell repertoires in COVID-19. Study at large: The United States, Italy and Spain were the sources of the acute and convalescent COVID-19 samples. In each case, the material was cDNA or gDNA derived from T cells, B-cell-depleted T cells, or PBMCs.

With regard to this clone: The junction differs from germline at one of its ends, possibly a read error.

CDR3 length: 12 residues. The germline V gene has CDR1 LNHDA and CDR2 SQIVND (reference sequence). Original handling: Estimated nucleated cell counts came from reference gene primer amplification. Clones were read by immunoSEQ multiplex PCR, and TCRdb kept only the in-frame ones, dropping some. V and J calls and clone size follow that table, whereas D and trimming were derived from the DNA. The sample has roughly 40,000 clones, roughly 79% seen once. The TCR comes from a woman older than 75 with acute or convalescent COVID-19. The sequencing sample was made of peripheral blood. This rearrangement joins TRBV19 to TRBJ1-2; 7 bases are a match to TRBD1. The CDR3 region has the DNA TGTGCCAGTAGTAGGGACAGCTATAGCTACACCTTC. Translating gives CASSRDSYSYTF.